The clone carrying this T cell receptor (beta chain) was recorded a few times. The sample belongs to a study of cytomegalovirus exposure and HLA in healthy donors. Vbeta (60) and Jbeta (13) primers were used in the PCR. The assay was immunoSEQ multiplex PCR, and TCRdb's table has in-frame clones only and misses some. The table lists around 93,000 clones, 78% of them singletons. The TCR originated in a woman between 40 and 55 years old in good health and CMV-seronegative. Material for sequencing was PBMCs.

CDR3 sequence reads: CASSRISGRGITGELFF. In DNA, the CDR3 is TGTGCCAGCAGCCGGATAAGCGGGAGGGGGATCACCGGGGAGCTGTTTTTT. V usage is TRBV14 and J usage is TRBJ2-2; 10 bases match TRBD2. CDR1 is SGHDN, CDR2 FVKESK, per germline. This CDR3 region has 17 residues. The V gene end was trimmed by 4 bases and the J gene end by 4 bases; junction bases not matched to a gene: 9.